Sequencing of this T cell receptor (beta chain) was carried out in a study of OX40 agonist ivuxolimab in advanced cancers. Turning to the study itself: An agonistic anti-OX40 (CD134) antibody, ivuxolimab, was used to treat the patients. Study-level findings and limits: A proportion of nonresponders additionally exhibited low normalized T-cell clonal expansion. Expansion of clones was among the lowest in partial responders at 0.1-3.0 mg/kg.

Trimming cost V 5 bases and J 2 bases, with 10 bases left between them. CDR1 and CDR2 (germline): MNHNS, SASEGT. CDR3 length: 14 residues. Note on this clone: Its antigen is still unknown.

Researchers took blood at baseline, on cycle 4 day 1, and on cycle 7 day 1. The data were produced by immunoSEQ multiplex PCR, yet TCRdb's version contains in-frame clones alone and is incomplete. The table has tens of thousands of clones, approximately 90% seen once. The TCR sequence derives from an adult with an advanced solid tumor such as melanoma, head and neck, liver or kidney cancer. The sample was CD4+ or CD8+ T cells sorted from blood, taken in a trial of the OX40 agonist ivuxolimab. This sequence joins TRBV6-1 and TRBJ2-1; possible D gene TRBD2, 5 bases. The CDR3: CASSSTGTYNEQFF. The CDR3 nucleotides are TGTGCCAGCAGTTCGACCGGGACCTACAATGAGCAGTTCTTC.